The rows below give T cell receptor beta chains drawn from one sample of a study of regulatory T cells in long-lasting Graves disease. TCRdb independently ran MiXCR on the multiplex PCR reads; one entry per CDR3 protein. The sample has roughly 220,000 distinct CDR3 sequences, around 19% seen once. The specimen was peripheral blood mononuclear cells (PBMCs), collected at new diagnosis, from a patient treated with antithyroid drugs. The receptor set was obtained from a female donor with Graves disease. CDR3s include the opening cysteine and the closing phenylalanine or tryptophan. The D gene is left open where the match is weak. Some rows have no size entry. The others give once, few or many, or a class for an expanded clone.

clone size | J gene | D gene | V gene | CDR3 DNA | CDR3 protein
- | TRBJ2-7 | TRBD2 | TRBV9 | TGTGCCAGCAGCGTAGAGGGGACTAGCGGGAGGGCCGACGAGCAGTACTTC | CASSVEGTSGRADEQYF
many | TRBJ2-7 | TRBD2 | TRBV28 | TGTGCCAGCATCCGCCCTAGCGGTTACGAGCAGTACTTC | CASIRPSGYEQYF
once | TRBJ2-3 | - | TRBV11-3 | TGTGCCAGCAGCTTAGGGACGGAGGGTACGCAGTATTTT | CASSLGTEGTQYF
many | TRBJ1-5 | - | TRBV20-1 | TGCAGTGCTAGAGACAGGGGATGGCAGCCCCAGCATTTT | CSARDRGWQPQHF
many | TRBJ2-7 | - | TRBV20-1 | TGCAGTGCTAGTGTTAGCTCCTACGAGCAGTACTTC | CSASVSSYEQYF
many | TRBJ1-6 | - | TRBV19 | TGTGCCAGTAGTAGCGACTGGAATTCACCCCTCCACTTT | CASSSDWNSPLHF
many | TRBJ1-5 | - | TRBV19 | TGTGCCAGTAGTATCGGGGGAGGGGCATGGAATCAGCCCCAGCATTTT | CASSIGGGAWNQPQHF
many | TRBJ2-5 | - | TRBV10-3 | TGTGCCATCAGTGAGGGCCAAACTAGCCGAGAGACCCAGTACTTC | CAISEGQTSRETQYF
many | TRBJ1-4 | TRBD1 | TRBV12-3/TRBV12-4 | TGTGCCAGCACCACACAGGGGAATAATGAAAAACTGTTTTTT | CASTTQGNNEKLFF
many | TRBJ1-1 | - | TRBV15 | TGTGCCACCAGCAGAGATACAGATAACACTGAAGCTTTCTTT | CATSRDTDNTEAFF
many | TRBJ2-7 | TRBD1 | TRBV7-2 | TGTGCCAGCAGCTTAAGGGACAGAATCTACGAGCAGTACTTC | CASSLRDRIYEQYF
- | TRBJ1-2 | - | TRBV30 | TGTGCCTGGAGTTATTCGACGGGGCACTATGGCTACACCTTC | CAWSYSTGHYGYTF
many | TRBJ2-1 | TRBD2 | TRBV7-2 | TGTGCCAGCAGCCTGGGACTAGTCCGCAATGAGCAGTTCTTC | CASSLGLVRNEQFF
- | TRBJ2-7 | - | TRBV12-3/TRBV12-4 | TGTGCCAGCAGTGGGGACATAAGAAGCGAGCAGTACTTC | CASSGDIRSEQYF
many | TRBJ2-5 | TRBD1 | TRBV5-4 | TGTGCCAGCAGCTTGGGGGACAGGAGACAAGAGACCCAGTACTTC | CASSLGDRRQETQYF
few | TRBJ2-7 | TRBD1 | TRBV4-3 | TGCGCCAGCAGCCGCTTTTTGCTGGGACAGCTAACCCAATACGAGCAGTACTTC | CASSRFLLGQLTQYEQYF
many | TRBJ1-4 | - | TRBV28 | TGTGCCAGCAGTCTTCCGGGGCGGAATGAAAAACTGTTTTTT | CASSLPGRNEKLFF
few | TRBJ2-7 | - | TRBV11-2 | TGTGCCAGCAGCTCCATTCGACAGTCTCGGGGGATCAACTACGAGCAGTACTTC | CASSSIRQSRGINYEQYF
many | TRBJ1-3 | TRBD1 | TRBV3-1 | TGTGCCAGGGCCGACAGGGACTCCTCTGGAAACACCATATATTTT | CARADRDSSGNTIYF
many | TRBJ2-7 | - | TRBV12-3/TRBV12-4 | TGTGCCAGCAGTCCCTCGGACCTACGCCCTTACGAGCAGTACTTC | CASSPSDLRPYEQYF
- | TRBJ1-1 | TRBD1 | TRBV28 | TGTGCCAGCAGTTCATACAGGGGGCGGGGGGTGAACACTGAAGCTTTCTTT | CASSSYRGRGVNTEAFF
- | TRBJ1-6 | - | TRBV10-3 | TGTGCCATCAGCCGCGGGGGCAATTCACCCCTCCACTTT | CAISRGGNSPLHF
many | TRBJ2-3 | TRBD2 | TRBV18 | TGTGCCAGCTCACCACTGAGCGGGAAAGATACGCAGTATTTT | CASSPLSGKDTQYF
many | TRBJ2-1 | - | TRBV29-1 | TGCAGCGTTGAAGGCGGGGGCGACAATGAGCAGTTCTTC | CSVEGGGDNEQFF
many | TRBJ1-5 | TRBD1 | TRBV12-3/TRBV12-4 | TGTGCCAGCAGTTTTACAGGGGGCTATAGCAATCAGCCCCAGCATTTT | CASSFTGGYSNQPQHF
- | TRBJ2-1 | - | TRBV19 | TGTGCCAGTAGTATCCGGGGGGCAGACTACAATGAGCAGTTCTTC | CASSIRGADYNEQFF
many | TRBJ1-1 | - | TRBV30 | TGTGCCTGGAGTCGGGCTTCGCCACCCGAAGCTTTCTTT | CAWSRASPPEAFF
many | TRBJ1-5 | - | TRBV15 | TGTGCCACCAGCAGAGAGTTTCCAGGAGTCGATCAGCCCCAGCATTTT | CATSREFPGVDQPQHF
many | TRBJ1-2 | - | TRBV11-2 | TGTGCCAGCAGCTTCGGACAGTCCTATGGCTACACCTTC | CASSFGQSYGYTF
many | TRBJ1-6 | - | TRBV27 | TGTGCCAGCACGCGGGGAAGGGGGTATAATTCACCCCTCCACTTT | CASTRGRGYNSPLHF
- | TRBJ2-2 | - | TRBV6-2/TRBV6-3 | TGTGCCAGCAGTCACGAGACGGACGGGAACACCGGGGAGCTGTTTTTT | CASSHETDGNTGELFF
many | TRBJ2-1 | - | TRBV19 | TGTGCCAGTAGTATGGTGGCGCCATATAGGGAGCAGTTCTTC | CASSMVAPYREQFF
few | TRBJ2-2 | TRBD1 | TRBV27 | TGTGCCAGCACCATGACAGGGGGGGGCGGGGAGCTGTTTTTT | CASTMTGGGGELFF
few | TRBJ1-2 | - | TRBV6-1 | TGTGCCAGCAGTAGGACAGAAAACAACTATGGCTACACCTTC | CASSRTENNYGYTF
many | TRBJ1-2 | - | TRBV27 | TGTGCCTGCAGTTTATTTTCCGAAGCTAACTATGGCTACACCTTC | CACSLFSEANYGYTF
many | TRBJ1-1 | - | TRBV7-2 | TGTGCCAGCAGCTTAGGGTGGGGCGGGGCTGAAGCTTTCTTT | CASSLGWGGAEAFF
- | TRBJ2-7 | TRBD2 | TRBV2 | TGTGCCAGCGGACCTAGCGGGACCTACAATGAGCAGTACTTC | CASGPSGTYNEQYF
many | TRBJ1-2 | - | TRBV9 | TGTGCCAGCAGCGTAGCTGCCCAGGCTCTCTATGGCTACACCTTC | CASSVAAQALYGYTF
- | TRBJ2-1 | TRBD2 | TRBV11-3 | TGTGCCGGCACCTCCGGGACTAGCGGGAGTAATGAGCAGTTCTTC | CAGTSGTSGSNEQFF
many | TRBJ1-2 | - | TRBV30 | TGTGCCTGGACCCTGCAGAGCGCACATGGCTACACCTTC | CAWTLQSAHGYTF
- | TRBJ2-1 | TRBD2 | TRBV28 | TGTGCCAGCAGTCCTAGCGGGACCTTCTCCTACAATGAGCAGTTCTTC | CASSPSGTFSYNEQFF
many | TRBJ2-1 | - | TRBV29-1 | TGCAGCGGGCGGGGCTCCGAAAGCAATGAGCAGTTCTTC | CSGRGSESNEQFF